This T cell receptor (beta chain) originates from a study of response to subunit inactivated influenza vaccine (dated by TCRdb to the late 2010s). A note on the overall study: Deep quantitative T cell receptor repertoire profiling was used in the study to track responses to a trivalent subunit inactivated influenza vaccine. General study outcomes and caveats: It was suggested by the authors that each seasonal influenza vaccination may recruit only a limited number of new T cells.

This clonotype showed up just once. Its antigen is unknown. No per-base quality is available; no much larger clone lies one base away. A solitary read yields weak support. Libraries were constructed by RT-PCR. The instrument was an Illumina HiSeq 2500. Clones were called with MiXCR by TCRdb after fastp trimmed the public reads at Q25, and only in-frame beta chains were retained. CDR3 protein duplicates are merged, each entry listing the most common genes and DNA. The sample yields some 600,000 distinct CDR3 sequences; approximately 15% were counted once. The ten most abundant clones make up less than 9% of the sample. Looking up the germline V gene yields CDR1 MDHEN and CDR2 SYDVKM. Including cysteine and phenylalanine, the CDR3 has 15 amino acids. Solely the CDR3 DNA is kept, with 45 bases framed from the first base. Ends trimmed: V by 4 bases, J by 5 bases; bases unmatched to a gene: 6.

The chain is made from TRBV28 and TRBJ2-3; TRBD2 matches 10 bases in the middle. Sequences were derived from PBMCs from blood, sampled less than 15 days before vaccination. The sequence was collected from a man aged 50 to 60 who received an inactivated influenza vaccine. Donor details come from another sample of the same person, matched by shared clones. The nucleotide sequence reads TGTGCCAGCAGTTCCAGCGGGGGGGCGCTAGATACGCAGTATTTT. This gives the protein CASSSSGGALDTQYF. The entire variable domain, with the stretches around the CDR3 drawn from the reference TRBV28 and TRBJ2-3 proteins, is DVKVTQSSRYLVKRTGEKVFLECVQDMDHENMFWYRQDPGLGLRLIYFSYDVKMKEKGDIPEGYSVSREKKERFSLILESASTNQTSMYLCASSSSGGALDTQYFGPGTRLTVL.